This TCR beta chain was recorded in a study of cytomegalovirus exposure and HLA in healthy donors. PCR involved 60 Vbeta and 13 Jbeta primers. The assay was immunoSEQ multiplex PCR, and TCRdb's table has in-frame clones only and misses some. The sample lists 150,000 to 200,000 clones, around three quarters occurring once. To note about this clone: What it binds is unknown.

Study observations and caveats: Among CMV-associated TCR beta chains, most appeared HLA-restricted in a later analysis.

CDR3 length equals 18 residues. The germline gives CDR1 SEHNR, CDR2 FQNEAQ (reference sequence). The V segment lost 0 bases and the J segment 6 bases; nucleotides outside the gene matches: 8. Sample: PBMCs. The TCR was taken from a woman aged 25 to 39 in good health and CMV-seropositive. The chain joins TRBV7-9 to TRBJ2-7; 16 positions agree with TRBD2. The CDR3 DNA follows: TGTGCCAGCAGCTTAGCAGCGGGACTAGCGGGAGGGCCCTCCGAGCAGTACTTC. Its protein is CASSLAAGLAGGPSEQYF.